Shown below are 18 T cell receptor beta chains from a single sample sequenced in a study of vaccination and CD4 T cells after COVID-19. No antigen is known for these receptors. Oncomine TCR Beta short-read sequencing was applied to DNA from cultured CD4+ T cells. TCRdb processed the PCR reads anew with MiXCR; each CDR3 protein has one entry. The sample records about 20,000 distinct CDR3 sequences, roughly two fifths being singletons. Treatment given: approximately nine-day PBMC culture with coronavirus spike peptide pools or control peptides (ViraFEST assay). The sequences come from CD4+ T cells from blood, cultured in vitro, collected after SARS-CoV-2 vaccination. Every receptor here comes from a human donor who had recovered from COVID-19.

This clonotype turned up a few times. The chain carries TRBV15 and TRBJ2-3; 15 bases match TRBD2. The V gene end was trimmed by 1 base and the J gene end by 3 bases; junction bases not matched to a gene: 8. The CDR3 covers 19 residues. Germline V gene sequence: CDR1 LNHNV, CDR2 YYDKDF (reference sequence). DNA for the CDR3: TGTGCCACCAGCAGAGGTGGACTAGCGGGAGGGCTACGAACAGATACGCAGTATTTT. This translates into CATSRGGLAGGLRTDTQYF.

The chain carries TRBV28 and TRBJ1-2; 8 nucleotides agree with TRBD1. The CDR3 covers 17 residues. CDR1 MDHEN and CDR2 SYDVKM come from the germline V gene. After removal of 6 bases from V and 0 bases from J, the junction contained 12 bases not matched to a gene. The CDR3 protein is CASRRPGGVIPNYGYTF. In DNA, the CDR3 is TGTGCCAGCAGGCGTCCAGGGGGCGTGATTCCTAACTATGGCTACACCTTC.

This clonotype was seen more than once but under ten times. This chain connects TRBV28 to TRBJ1-1; TRBD1 matches at 11 bases. The V segment lost 5 bases and the J segment 3 bases; nucleotides outside the gene matches: 5. From germline, CDR1 is MDHEN and CDR2 SYDVKM. The CDR3 has 15 residues. The CDR3 region is CASSTWDRGDTEAFF. Here the CDR3 DNA reads TGTGCCAGCAGTACCTGGGACAGGGGGGACACTGAAGCTTTCTTT.

This clonotype was seen more than once but under ten times. The CDR3 protein is CASSQRTGGISNYGYTF. CDR3 bases: TGTGCCAGCAGTCAGCGGACAGGGGGGATTTCTAACTATGGCTACACCTTC. The V gene is TRBV6-2 or TRBV6-3, the J gene TRBJ1-2; 10 bases line up with TRBD1. Germline assignment: CDR1 MNHEY and CDR2 SVGEGT. V dropped 5 bases and J dropped 0; count of bases not matched to a gene: 9. This CDR3 spans 17 amino acids.

V is TRBV20-1 and J is TRBJ1-2; TRBD1 is a possible D gene (6 bases). V was trimmed by 3 bases and J by 4 bases, leaving 18 bases between them. Germline CDR1 DFQATT, CDR2 SNEGSKA (reference sequence). This CDR3 comprises 15 residues. The CDR3 DNA is TGCAGTGCTAGGGGGGCCAAGGGAAAAAGCTATGGCTACACCTTC. It yields the protein CSARGAKGKSYGYTF.

The chain links TRBV5-6 to TRBJ2-7; D may be TRBD1 (5 bases). V was trimmed by 0 bases and J by 6 bases, leaving 10 bases between them. CDR1 SGHDT and CDR2 YYEEEE come from the germline V gene. This CDR3 contains 13 residues. The CDR3, as DNA: TGTGCCAGCAGCTTGGAGCCCAGGGTCGAGCAGTACTTC. Encoded protein: CASSLEPRVEQYF. Filled out from reference TRBV5-6 and TRBJ2-7, the complete variable domain reads DAGVTQSPTHLIKTRGQQVTLRCSPKSGHDTVSWYQQALGQGPQFIFQYYEEEERQRGNFPDRFSGHQFPNYSSELNVNALLLGDSALYLCASSLEPRVEQYFGPGTRLTVT.

J is TRBJ1-3 and V is TRBV20-1; D not certain. Per the germline V gene, CDR1 is DFQATT and CDR2 is SNEGSKA (reference sequence). Trimming took off 3 bases at V and 2 bases at J, with 8 bases between the two ends. The length of the CDR3 is 13 residues. CDR3 residues: CSASGQTGNTIYF. CDR3 nucleotides: TGCAGTGCTAGTGGTCAAACTGGAAACACCATATATTTT.

V usage is TRBV18 and J usage is TRBJ1-5; D is uncertain. This CDR3 comprises 14 residues. Trimming left V 3 bases short and J 1 base short, with 7 bases between. Germline-derived CDR1 and CDR2 are KGHSH and LQKENI. DNA of the CDR3: TGTGCCAGCTCACCTTCCAGAAGCAATCAGCCCCAGCATTTT. The encoded protein is CASSPSRSNQPQHF.

The genes are TRBV7-2 and TRBJ2-3; D might be TRBD1 (5 bases). CDR1 and CDR2 (germline): SGHTA, FQGNSA. CDR3 length: 15 amino acids. The germline V and J ends were trimmed by 1 base and 1 base, with 9 bases remaining between them. This CDR3 is CASSLEGRGTDTQYF. CDR3 DNA: TGTGCCAGCAGCTTAGAAGGCAGGGGCACAGATACGCAGTATTTT.

CDR3 in amino acids: CAISDTDNYGYTF. As DNA, the CDR3 is TGTGCCATCAGTGATACGGATAACTATGGCTACACCTTC. The rearrangement joins TRBV10-3 to TRBJ1-2; no clear D gene. Trimming cost V 3 bases and J 1 base, with 6 bases left between them. Germline V gene data show CDR1 as ENHRY and CDR2 as SYGVKD. CDR3 length: 13 amino acids.

This clonotype was detected only a few times. The gene calls are TRBV20-1 and TRBJ1-1, with D unclear. With 5 bases removed from V and 0 bases from J, the gap between germline ends came to 16 bases. The CDR3 sequence is 15 residues long. The V gene's germline CDR1 is DFQATT and CDR2 SNEGSKA (reference sequence). This CDR3 reads CSAPARDVMNTEAFF. The CDR3 DNA is TGCAGTGCTCCGGCCAGAGACGTTATGAACACTGAAGCTTTCTTT.

The V and J genes are TRBV6-1 and TRBJ2-3; D may match TRBD1 or TRBD2 (5 bases each). Trimming stripped 6 bases from V and 4 bases from J, with 20 bases between. The CDR3 sequence is 16 residues long. CDR1 MNHNS and CDR2 SASEGT come from the germline V gene. The CDR3 reads CASSDGVQGGADTQYF. DNA for the CDR3: TGTGCCAGCAGCGACGGGGTCCAGGGCGGAGCAGATACGCAGTATTTT.

This chain joins TRBV19 and TRBJ2-1; 7 bases map to TRBD2. Germline assignment: CDR1 LNHDA and CDR2 SQIVND (reference sequence). The CDR3 is made up of 16 amino acids. V dropped 7 bases and J dropped 7; count of bases not matched to a gene: 16. The CDR3 spells CASTTAAGTAPNEQFF. The CDR3 bases are TGTGCCAGTACCACCGCAGCGGGGACTGCACCTAATGAGCAGTTCTTC.

This clonotype was seen a handful of times. The V gene is TRBV20-1, the J gene TRBJ1-2, with D unclear. Germline V gene data show CDR1 as DFQATT and CDR2 as SNEGSKA (reference sequence). The CDR3 is 15 residues long. V was cut by 1 base and J by 8 bases, with 20 bases left in between. The CDR3 is CSARVVRTARRGYTF. For the CDR3, the DNA is TGCAGTGCTAGAGTAGTCAGGACGGCAAGACGCGGCTACACCTTC.

The rearrangement uses TRBV5-1 and TRBJ1-2; weak D call: TRBD1 (5 bases). The germline V gene has CDR1 SGHRS and CDR2 YFSETQ. CDR3 length: 15 amino acids. V was cut by 0 bases and J by 1 base, with 10 bases left in between. As DNA, the CDR3 is TGCGCCAGCAGCTTGGAAGGACAATATAACTATGGCTACACCTTC. This translates into CASSLEGQYNYGYTF. The full variable domain, its missing parts supplied by reference TRBV5-1 and TRBJ1-2, is KAGVTQTPRYLIKTRGQQVTLSCSPISGHRSVSWYQQTPGQGLQFLFEYFSETQRNKGNFPGRFSGRQFSNSRSEMNVSTLELGDSALYLCASSLEGQYNYGYTFGSGTRLTVV.

V and J are TRBV6-2 or TRBV6-3 and TRBJ1-5; 8 bases are shared with TRBD1. Germline assignment: CDR1 MNHEY and CDR2 SVGEGT. With 5 bases clipped from V and 3 bases from J, the junction kept 3 bases outside the gene matches. This CDR3 has 14 amino acids. CDR3 DNA: TGTGCCAGCAGTGGACAGGGTCCCAATCAGCCCCAGCATTTT. Translating it yields CASSGQGPNQPQHF.

A few counts support this clonotype. The J gene is TRBJ1-2, the V gene TRBV27, with D possibly matching TRBD1 (6 bases). This CDR3 is 15 amino acids long. The germline gives CDR1 MNHEY, CDR2 SMNVEV (reference sequence). V was clipped by 5 bases and J by 7 bases, with 20 bases between them. The CDR3 DNA is TGTGCCAGCAGTGCCTCCCAGGGGCGCCTTTCTGGCTACACCTTC. Translating gives CASSASQGRLSGYTF.

The genes are TRBV20-1 and TRBJ2-7; D is possibly TRBD2 (6 bases). Per germline, CDR1 DFQATT and CDR2 SNEGSKA (reference sequence). Trimming took 4 bases from V and 3 from J, leaving 16 bases between them. The CDR3 spans 14 residues. As DNA, the CDR3 is TGCAGTGCTATTTGGGCGGGGCGGAACTACGAGCAGTACTTC. It encodes CSAIWAGRNYEQYF.